The 23 T cell receptor beta chains listed next were all sequenced from one sample in a study of glioma-infiltrating T cells. Using RNA template, CDR3s of TCR alpha and beta were amplified with iRepertoire arm-PCR. TCRdb recomputed calls from the multiplex PCR reads with MiXCR, one row per CDR3 protein. The data show about 6,000 distinct CDR3 sequences, roughly 47% seen once. Material for sequencing was glioma tissue, nonneoplastic brain tissue, or PBMCs (not recorded which). Source of these receptors: a human donor with low-grade glioma or glioblastoma, undergoing nonglioma brain surgery, or in good health (not recorded which).

The gene calls are TRBV20-1 and TRBJ2-3; D may be TRBD2 (5 bases). The CDR3 has 14 amino acids. V was trimmed by 4 bases and J by 9 bases, leaving 20 bases between them. Germline values: CDR1 DFQATT, CDR2 SNEGSKA (reference sequence). Here the CDR3 reads CSANRRTSGETQYF. DNA for the CDR3: TGCAGTGCTAACCGAAGGACTTCAGGCGAGACGCAGTATTTT.

This clonotype is deemed medium-sized. V usage is TRBV27 and J usage is TRBJ1-3; D call uncertain. The CDR3 is 14 residues long. Per the germline V gene, CDR1 is MNHEY and CDR2 is SMNVEV (reference sequence). Trimming removed 5 bases from V and 2 bases from J, with 10 bases in between. The CDR3 coding sequence is TGTGCCAGCAGTCAGATCCCGCCTGGAAACACCATATATTTT. It translates to CASSQIPPGNTIYF.

This CDR3 reads CASSPPNTEAFF. The CDR3, as DNA: TGTGCCAGCAGTCCACCGAACACTGAAGCTTTCTTT. The chain has TRBV6-2 or TRBV6-3 and TRBJ1-1; D ambiguous. Germline V gene data show CDR1 as MNHEY and CDR2 as SVGEGT. The CDR3 has 12 amino acids. The V end lost 5 bases, the J end lost 1 base, and 5 bases lay between the germline ends.

By sample share, this clonotype is medium-sized. The chain combines TRBV15 with TRBJ2-5, with 7 bases identical to TRBD1. V was pared by 9 bases and J by 5 bases, with 9 bases of the junction left unmatched. Germline lookup yields CDR1 LNHNV and CDR2 YYDKDF (reference sequence). The CDR3 extends over 13 amino acids. The CDR3 loop reads CATVEGAKETQYF. The CDR3 coding sequence is TGTGCCACTGTTGAGGGGGCGAAGGAGACCCAGTACTTC.

The V call is TRBV6-2 or TRBV6-3, the J call TRBJ2-1; D gene unclear. Germline V gene lookup returns CDR1 MNHEY and CDR2 SVGEGT. The CDR3 has 14 residues. Trimming took 0 bases from V and 6 from J, leaving 9 bases between them. CDR3 in amino acids: CASSYSIGLNEQFF. In DNA form, the CDR3 reads TGTGCCAGCAGTTACTCGATCGGTCTCAATGAGCAGTTCTTC.

By share, this clonotype counts as medium-sized (0.01 to 0.1%). The chain links TRBV7-2 to TRBJ2-1; 9 bases are shared with TRBD2. CDR3 length: 18 amino acids. V gave up 4 bases and J gave up 8 bases; unmatched junction bases: 18. Germline V lookup: CDR1 SGHTA, CDR2 FQGNSA. This chain's CDR3 is CASSSFTSGTSNRHEQFF. CDR3 coding DNA: TGTGCCAGCAGCTCCTTTACCTCCGGGACTAGCAATAGGCATGAGCAGTTCTTC. The full variable domain, completed using reference TRBV7-2 and TRBJ2-1, is GAGVSQSPSNKVTEKGKDVELRCDPISGHTALYWYRQSLGQGLEFLIYFQGNSAPDKSGLPSDRFSAERTGGSVSTLTIQRTQQEDSAVYLCASSSFTSGTSNRHEQFFGPGTRLTVL.

This rearrangement joins TRBV6-2 or TRBV6-3 to TRBJ1-1; D might be TRBD1 (6 bases). Germline lookup yields CDR1 MNHEY and CDR2 SVGEGT. This CDR3 contains 15 residues. Trimming stripped 5 bases from V and 1 base from J, with 14 bases between. CDR3 amino acids: CASSRGQTPNTEAFF. As DNA, the CDR3 is TGTGCCAGCAGTCGCGGACAGACCCCGAACACTGAAGCTTTCTTT.

As to this clonotype: A much larger clone differs by one base, so this may be a read error. This chain uses TRBV5-1 with TRBJ1-3, with D uncertain. The length of the CDR3 is 17 residues. CDR1 and CDR2 (germline): SGHRS, YFSETQ. The germline V and J ends were trimmed by 3 bases and 0 bases, with 16 bases remaining between them. CDR3 region: CASSSQPTGASGNTIYF. In DNA, the CDR3 is TGCGCCAGCAGCTCCCAACCGACGGGCGCCTCTGGAAACACCATATATTTT.

This clonotype was counted ten times or more. The chain has TRBV5-4 and TRBJ2-7; D might be TRBD1 or TRBD2, each matching 6 bases. Trimming cost V 0 bases and J 6 bases, with 19 bases left between them. The CDR3 totals 16 residues. Per the germline V gene, CDR1 is SGHNT and CDR2 is YYREEE (reference sequence). The CDR3 DNA reads TGTGCCAGCAGCTTGGAGATCGGTCGGGGGCTCAGCGAGCAGTACTTC. Its protein product is CASSLEIGRGLSEQYF.

This clonotype was detected once. An end of the junction differs from the germline gene, which may be a read error. The V gene is TRBV7-2, the J gene TRBJ2-7; the match to TRBD1 covers 8 bases. The CDR3 totals 15 residues. Germline assignment: CDR1 SGHTA and CDR2 FQGNSA. Written as DNA, the CDR3 is TGCGCCAGCAGCCAGCCGGGACAGGCGTCCTACGAGCAGTACTTC. Translated: CASSQPGQASYEQYF.

The chain couples TRBV10-3 to TRBJ2-3, with 7 bases that match TRBD2. Germline-derived CDR1 and CDR2 are ENHRY and SYGVKD. This CDR3 has 17 amino acids. J lost 1 base, V lost 0 bases, and 7 bases had no gene match. DNA for the CDR3: TGTGCCATCAGTGAGTCGATGGCTAGCGGTGGCACAGATACGCAGTATTTT. This sequence encodes CAISESMASGGTDTQYF.

This clonotype was picked up many times. The rearrangement links TRBV7-2 to TRBJ2-5; 8 bases fit TRBD2. J gave up 4 bases and V 7 bases, and 11 bases lay outside the gene matches. Per the germline V gene, CDR1 is SGHTA and CDR2 is FQGNSA. CDR3 length equals 15 residues. Here the CDR3 DNA reads TGTGCCAGCACCCCTAGAGCGGGAGTGTCAGAGACCCAGTACTTC. This sequence encodes CASTPRAGVSETQYF. The full variable domain, its missing parts supplied by reference TRBV7-2 and TRBJ2-5, is GAGVSQSPSNKVTEKGKDVELRCDPISGHTALYWYRQSLGQGLEFLIYFQGNSAPDKSGLPSDRFSAERTGGSVSTLTIQRTQQEDSAVYLCASTPRAGVSETQYFGPGTRLLVL.

This clonotype qualifies as medium-sized. J is TRBJ2-1 and V is TRBV20-1; TRBD2 might be the D (6 bases). Per germline, CDR1 DFQATT and CDR2 SNEGSKA (reference sequence). V lost 5 bases and J 5 bases, leaving 13 bases between the germline ends. The CDR3 is made up of 13 amino acids. The CDR3 loop is CSAPPGTHNEQFF. The CDR3 DNA reads TGCAGTGCTCCACCCGGGACTCACAATGAGCAGTTCTTC.

This clonotype has a count of ten or more. This rearrangement joins TRBV12-3 or TRBV12-4 to TRBJ1-4; 7 nucleotides match TRBD1. V lost 5 bases and J lost 6; bases outside the gene matches: 6. The CDR3 covers 14 residues. CDR3 amino acids: CASSAGTEHEKLFF. CDR3 bases: TGTGCCAGCAGTGCCGGGACAGAACATGAAAAACTGTTTTTT.

This clonotype was counted only a few times. V is TRBV5-4 and J is TRBJ2-1; D perhaps matches TRBD2 (7 bases). V was clipped by 4 bases and J by 0 bases, with 17 bases between them. CDR1 and CDR2 from the germline V gene are SGHNT and YYREEE (reference sequence). This CDR3 comprises 17 residues. This CDR3 is CASSPIGGGSSYNEQFF. The CDR3 DNA follows: TGTGCCAGCAGCCCGATTGGGGGGGGCAGCTCCTACAATGAGCAGTTCTTC.

The sample holds many counts of this clonotype. This chain joins TRBV12-5 and TRBJ2-5; possible D gene TRBD1, 5 bases. Germline V gene sequence: CDR1 LGHNT, CDR2 FRNRAP. Trimming left V 7 bases short and J 4 bases short, with 13 bases between. The CDR3 sequence is 13 residues long. DNA of the CDR3: TGTGCTAGTGCAGGAGCAGGGCCAGAGACCCAGTACTTC. It encodes CASAGAGPETQYF.

By share, this clonotype ranks as medium-sized. V and J are TRBV2 and TRBJ1-1; TRBD1 might be the D (5 bases). The CDR3 is 10 residues long. Germline V gene lookup returns CDR1 SNHLY and CDR2 FYNNEI. V shed 6 bases and J shed 7 bases, with 6 bases lying between them. The CDR3 coding sequence is TGTGCCAGCAGGACAGTTGAAGCTTTCTTT. Protein: CASRTVEAFF.

This clonotype was recorded once. This chain uses TRBV30 with TRBJ2-1, with no clear D. The germline gives CDR1 GTSNPN, CDR2 SVGIG (reference sequence). The CDR3 has 13 residues. V was trimmed by 0 bases and J by 6 bases, leaving 9 bases between them. CDR3 protein: CAWSVLACNEQFF. Written as DNA, the CDR3 is TGTGCCTGGAGTGTGCTGGCCTGCAATGAGCAGTTCTTC.

The gene calls are TRBV7-2 and TRBJ2-1; TRBD2 is a possible D gene (5 bases). The CDR3 consists of 15 residues. The V end lost 5 bases, the J end lost 1 base, and 12 bases lay between the germline ends. CDR1 is SGHTA, CDR2 FQGNSA, per germline. CDR3 in amino acids: CASSAGIGSYNEQFF. The DNA of the CDR3 is TGTGCCAGCAGCGCCGGGATAGGTTCCTACAATGAGCAGTTCTTC.

This clonotype was seen ten or more times. The V gene is TRBV29-1, the J gene TRBJ2-5; 7 bases fit TRBD2. The junction had 10 bases not matched to a gene; V was cut back by 4 bases and J by 5 bases. There are 14 residues in the CDR3. Looked up from germline, CDR1 is SQVTM and CDR2 is ANQGSEA. The CDR3 DNA reads as TGCAGCGTTGGGGTCGGCGGGAGAACGGAGACCCAGTACTTC. It is translated as CSVGVGGRTETQYF.

The sample holds many counts of this clonotype. The chain employs TRBV5-1 and TRBJ2-7; the match to TRBD2 covers 10 bases. From germline, CDR1 is SGHRS and CDR2 YFSETQ. Losses at the gene ends were 0 bases for V and 2 bases for J; bases not matched to a gene: 5. The CDR3 totals 16 residues. The CDR3, as DNA: TGCGCCAGCAGCTTGGCGACTAGCGGGCACACCTACGAGCAGTACTTC. It is translated as CASSLATSGHTYEQYF.

This clonotype is labeled as medium-sized (0.01 to 0.1%). The chain recombines TRBV28 with TRBJ1-5, with TRBD1 matching 7 bases. Trimming took 6 bases from V and 5 from J; bases not matched to a gene: 7. Germline V gene data show CDR1 as MDHEN and CDR2 as SYDVKM. The CDR3 spans 14 residues. The CDR3 DNA reads TGTGCCAGCAGAATGACAGGGTCCCATCAGCCCCAGCATTTT. Encoded protein: CASRMTGSHQPQHF.

Ten or more counts support this clonotype. V gene TRBV9 combines with J gene TRBJ1-3; D gene uncertain. The CDR3 covers 15 residues. V was shortened by 3 bases and J by 4 bases, with 14 bases between the two germline ends. CDR1 SGDLS and CDR2 YYNGEE come from the germline V gene. The CDR3 coding sequence is TGTGCCAGCAGCGCTTGGTCCTCGGGCGGAAACACCATATATTTT. This sequence encodes CASSAWSSGGNTIYF.